These 5 T cell receptor beta chains share one sample of origin, sequenced in a study of cytomegalovirus exposure and HLA in healthy donors. The PCR made use of 60 Vbeta and 13 Jbeta primers. Assay used: immunoSEQ multiplex PCR; TCRdb lists only in-frame clones, some missing. The sample lists 100,000 to 120,000 clones; roughly 15% were seen once. The sample was PBMCs. Receptors were obtained from a female donor in good health and CMV-seronegative.

This clone occurred a few times. The V call is TRBV4-1, the J call TRBJ2-7, with D perhaps TRBD2 (5 bases). Trimming shortened V by 1 base and J by 6 bases, and 10 bases separated the two germline ends. The germline gives CDR1 MGHRA, CDR2 YSYEKL. The length of the CDR3 is 13 residues. CDR3 sequence reads: CASSQVGVTEQYF. The CDR3 DNA sequence: TGCGCCAGCAGCCAAGTGGGAGTGACCGAGCAGTACTTC.

The chain uses TRBV4-3 and TRBJ1-2; D is ambiguous. V dropped 1 base and J dropped 4 bases, with 16 bases sitting between them. The CDR3 loop spans 16 amino acids. The germline CDR1 and CDR2 sequences are LGHNA and YSLEER. In DNA form, the CDR3 reads TGCGCCAGCAGCCAAGGCGAGACTTTACTCCGCTATGGCTACACCTTC. Its translation: CASSQGETLLRYGYTF.

The chain joins TRBV5-1 to TRBJ2-1; 8 nucleotides align to TRBD1. The CDR3 extends over 15 amino acids. Losses at the gene ends were 0 bases for V and 5 bases for J; bases not matched to a gene: 4. Germline CDR1 reads SGHRS; CDR2 reads YFSETQ. This chain's CDR3 is CASSLEDREDNEQFF. In nucleotides, the CDR3 is TGCGCCAGCAGCTTGGAGGACAGGGAAGACAATGAGCAGTTCTTC.

The V call is TRBV9, the J call TRBJ2-7; weak D call: TRBD1 (6 bases). The CDR3 has 15 residues. V gave up 7 bases and J gave up 5 bases, with 22 bases separating them. Germline V lookup: CDR1 SGDLS, CDR2 YYNGEE. Here the CDR3 reads CASSLAGTGRDEQYF. As DNA, the CDR3 is TGTGCCAGCTCCCTAGCCGGTACAGGGCGCGACGAGCAGTACTTC. Supplemented by reference TRBV9 and TRBJ2-7, the full variable domain reads DSGVTQTPKHLITATGQRVTLRCSPRSGDLSVYWYQQSLDQGLQFLIQYYNGEERAKGNILERFSAQQFPDLHSELNLSSLELGDSALYFCASSLAGTGRDEQYFGPGTRLTVT.

This clone was seen only a few times. The chain is built from TRBV2 and TRBJ2-7; D is perhaps TRBD2 (5 bases). Germline CDR1 reads SNHLY; CDR2 reads FYNNEI. Trimming left V 8 bases short and J 3 bases short, with 8 bases between. The CDR3 extends over 11 amino acids. Written as DNA, the CDR3 is TGTGCCAGCTCCGGGGACTACGAGCAGTACTTC. Its translation: CASSGDYEQYF. Drawing the rest from reference TRBV2 and TRBJ2-7, the complete variable domain is EPEVTQTPSHQVTQMGQEVILRCVPISNHLYFYWYRQILGQKVEFLVSFYNNEISEKSEIFDDQFSVERPDGSNFTLKIRSTKLEDSAMYFCASSGDYEQYFGPGTRLTVT.